This entry lists 14 T cell receptor beta chains sequenced from one sample in a study of T cells after yellow fever vaccination. TCRdb independently ran MiXCR on the 5' RACE reads; one entry per CDR3 protein. This table holds over 300,000 distinct CDR3 sequences, roughly 3.9% found once. The sequencing here drew on PBMCs, taken 5 days after the yellow fever booster vaccination. These receptors all stem from a man younger than 35 who received the YFV17D yellow fever vaccine.

This clonotype was found a few times. The CDR3 loop is CASSLSFWTGELFF. Written as DNA, the CDR3 is TGTGCCAGCAGCTTAAGTTTCTGGACCGGGGAGCTGTTTTTT. The V and J genes are TRBV7-2 and TRBJ2-2; D is uncertain. Germline-derived CDR1 and CDR2 are SGHTA and FQGNSA. V shed 2 bases and J shed 5 bases, with 9 bases lying between them. CDR3 length: 14 residues.

This clonotype came up many times. The V gene is TRBV6-2 or TRBV6-3, the J gene TRBJ2-7, with TRBD2 as a possible D gene (6 bases). V lost 3 bases and J 7 bases, leaving 13 bases between the germline ends. The CDR3 is made up of 13 amino acids. The germline gives CDR1 MNHEY, CDR2 SVGEGT. For the CDR3, the DNA is TGTGCCAGCAGTTATAGGAGGGGCGCGGAGCAGTACGTC. Encoded protein: CASSYRRGAEQYV.

This clonotype was seen more than once but under ten times. The chain joins TRBV12-3 or TRBV12-4 to TRBJ2-7, with D possibly TRBD1 on 5 matching bases. This CDR3 has 14 residues. Between the trimmed V and J ends, which lost 1 base and 3 bases, there was a span of 10 bases. CDR3 loop: CASSLGAGFYEQYF. CDR3 DNA: TGTGCCAGCAGTTTAGGTGCAGGGTTCTACGAGCAGTACTTC.

The rearrangement uses TRBV12-3 or TRBV12-4 and TRBJ2-3, with D possibly being TRBD2 (7 bases). The CDR3 loop spans 16 amino acids. V was pared by 8 bases and J by 4 bases, with 22 bases between. Here the CDR3 DNA reads TGTGCCAGCGCCCTGGGGGGGGGGCGGGACGCAGATACGCAGTATTTT. Its translation is CASALGGGRDADTQYF.

This clonotype was observed at least ten times. V gene TRBV18 combines with J gene TRBJ2-7, with D possibly matching TRBD1 (7 bases). This CDR3 comprises 12 residues. Germline-derived CDR1 and CDR2 are KGHSH and LQKENI. Trimming stripped 6 bases from V and 12 bases from J, with 18 bases between. CDR3 sequence: CASSSQGGTAYV. The DNA of the CDR3 is TGTGCCAGCTCTTCCCAAGGAGGGACAGCGTACGTC.

This clonotype was seen only a few times. CDR3 protein: CASSYRGLGTEAFF. In DNA form, the CDR3 reads TGTGCCAGCAGTTACAGAGGGTTGGGTACTGAAGCTTTCTTT. The J gene is TRBJ1-1, the V gene TRBV6-5; D is unclear. Between the trimmed V and J ends, which lost 2 bases and 5 bases, there was a span of 12 bases. Looked up from germline, CDR1 is MNHEY and CDR2 is SVGAGI. The CDR3 is 14 amino acids.

The table lists this clonotype with a few counts. This chain uses TRBV6-2 or TRBV6-3 with TRBJ1-5; D is uncertain. The V gene's germline CDR1 is MNHEY and CDR2 SVGEGT. The ends were cut back, 4 bases at V and 1 base at J, with 5 bases in the middle. The CDR3 is made up of 13 amino acids. The CDR3 sequence: CASSWESNQPQHF. As DNA, the CDR3 is TGTGCCAGCAGTTGGGAAAGCAATCAGCCCCAGCATTTT.

In this sample, this clonotype turned up a few times. This chain links TRBV29-1 with TRBJ2-7, with TRBD1 as a possible D gene (6 bases). Germline-derived CDR1 and CDR2 are SQVTM and ANQGSEA. Between the trimmed V and J ends, which lost 4 bases and 3 bases, there was a span of 10 bases. CDR3 size: 12 residues. CDR3 protein: CSVAGDGYEQYV. CDR3 nucleotides: TGCAGCGTTGCAGGGGATGGCTACGAGCAGTACGTC.

The V gene is TRBV5-1, the J gene TRBJ2-3, with 8 nucleotides matching TRBD2. The germline V gene encodes CDR1 SGHRS and CDR2 YFSETQ. V was pared by 0 bases and J by 5 bases, with 5 bases of the junction left unmatched. The CDR3 has 15 residues. CDR3 region: CASSLGTSSEDTQYF. DNA of the CDR3: TGCGCCAGCAGCTTGGGGACTAGCTCCGAAGATACGCAGTATTTT.

A few counts support this clonotype. The chain has TRBV7-2 and TRBJ2-5; TRBD2 aligns across 10 bases. This CDR3 is 13 amino acids long. The V gene's germline CDR1 is SGHTA and CDR2 FQGNSA. After removal of 8 bases from V and 3 bases from J, the junction contained 3 bases not matched to a gene. CDR3 residues: CASGGTSEETQYF. The CDR3 DNA is TGTGCCAGCGGCGGGACTAGCGAAGAGACCCAGTACTTC.

Ten or more counts support this clonotype. The gene calls are TRBV3-2 and TRBJ2-2; the table calls TRBD2, which could not be checked here. TRBV3-2 is described as a pseudogene. The CDR3 sequence is 16 residues long. CDR3 protein: CASSQGTSDYTGELFF. The CDR3 bases are TGTGCCAGCAGCCAAGGGACTAGCGACTACACCGGGGAGCTGTTTTTT.

This clonotype was recorded many times. This chain links TRBV5-1 with TRBJ2-3; 7 bases agree with TRBD1. CDR1 is SGHRS and CDR2 is YFSETQ in the germline V gene. This CDR3 is built from 14 residues. With 4 bases clipped from V and 2 bases from J, the junction kept 4 bases outside the gene matches. Here the CDR3 DNA reads TGCGCCAGCAGCCAGGACAGGAACACAGATACGCAGTATTTT. Encoded protein: CASSQDRNTDTQYF.

The gene calls are TRBV5-4 and TRBJ1-6; 7 nucleotides align to TRBD1. V lost 0 bases, J lost 8 bases, and 5 bases stayed unmatched. There are 15 residues in the CDR3. Germline-derived CDR1 and CDR2 are SGHNT and YYREEE (reference sequence). The DNA of the CDR3 is TGTGCCAGCAGCTTGGACAGGGGATGGCATTCACCCCTCCACTTT. It is translated as CASSLDRGWHSPLHF.

This clonotype appeared a few times. This chain uses TRBV4-2 with TRBJ2-5; TRBD1 aligns across 9 bases. V gave up 4 bases and J gave up 5 bases; unmatched junction bases: 23. Germline CDR1 is LGHNA and CDR2 is YNFKEQ. This CDR3 contains 20 residues. The CDR3 DNA follows: TGTGCCAGCAGCCGCCAAGGCGGTACGAAAACAGGGGGCTTTGTGGAGACCCAGTACTTC. Protein: CASSRQGGTKTGGFVETQYF.